The rows below give T cell receptor beta chains drawn from one sample of a study. One entry per CDR3 protein, called by TCRdb with MiXCR from the 5' RACE reads. The repertoire consists of about 32,000 distinct CDR3 sequences, with roughly 27% occurring once and the leading ten covering approximately 2.2%. Sequencing was performed on tumor-infiltrating Tregs sorted from the breast tumor. The receptors were sampled from a female donor with breast cancer. Both conserved end residues are part of each CDR3. D genes are given only for firm matches. Clone size is shown for a subset of rows, as once, few, many or a class of expanded clone.

d_gene: TRBD1
abundance: .
j_gene: TRBJ1-6
v_gene: TRBV3-1
CDR3aa: CASSHGTGRPLHF
CDR3nt: TGTGCCAGCAGCCACGGGACAGGTAGACCCCTCCACTTT

d_gene: .
abundance: many
j_gene: TRBJ1-1
v_gene: TRBV30
CDR3aa: CAWSVWRNTEAFF
CDR3nt: TGTGCCTGGAGTGTTTGGAGGAACACTGAAGCTTTCTTT

d_gene: .
abundance: .
j_gene: TRBJ1-1
v_gene: TRBV9
CDR3aa: CASSAEMNTEAFF
CDR3nt: TGTGCCAGCAGCGCCGAAATGAACACTGAAGCTTTCTTT

d_gene: .
abundance: many
j_gene: TRBJ1-2
v_gene: TRBV4-1
CDR3aa: CASSQSGGTNYGYTF
CDR3nt: TGCGCCAGCAGCCAGTCGGGAGGGACTAACTATGGCTACACCTTC

d_gene: TRBD2
abundance: many
j_gene: TRBJ2-1
v_gene: TRBV7-3
CDR3aa: CASSLDSGTSGLNEQFF
CDR3nt: TGTGCCAGCAGCTTAGACTCCGGGACTAGCGGCTTAAATGAGCAGTTCTTC

d_gene: TRBD1
abundance: few
j_gene: TRBJ2-1
v_gene: TRBV29-1
CDR3aa: CSETGQVSYNEQFF
CDR3nt: TGCAGCGAAACGGGACAGGTCTCCTACAATGAGCAGTTCTTC

d_gene: .
abundance: .
j_gene: TRBJ1-1
v_gene: TRBV12-3/TRBV12-4
CDR3aa: CASVPTVRADTDAFF
CDR3nt: TGTGCCAGCGTCCCGACGGTAAGGGCGGACACTGATGCTTTCTTT

d_gene: TRBD2
abundance: many
j_gene: TRBJ2-7
v_gene: TRBV4-1
CDR3aa: CASSLRLAGGVREQYF
CDR3nt: TGCGCCAGCAGCCTCCGACTAGCGGGAGGAGTTAGGGAGCAGTACTTC

d_gene: TRBD2
abundance: many
j_gene: TRBJ2-7
v_gene: TRBV20-1
CDR3aa: CSAIWAGGPYEQYF
CDR3nt: TGCAGTGCTATCTGGGCGGGAGGGCCCTACGAGCAGTACTTC

d_gene: .
abundance: many
j_gene: TRBJ2-1
v_gene: TRBV4-2
CDR3aa: CASSQEVLAHEQFF
CDR3nt: TGTGCCAGCAGCCAAGAAGTTCTAGCCCATGAGCAGTTCTTC

d_gene: .
abundance: few
j_gene: TRBJ1-5
v_gene: TRBV6-6
CDR3aa: CASRGGAYSNQPQHF
CDR3nt: TGTGCCAGCCGGGGCGGGGCTTATAGCAATCAGCCCCAGCATTTT

d_gene: TRBD2
abundance: .
j_gene: TRBJ2-1
v_gene: TRBV12-3/TRBV12-4
CDR3aa: CASRETSGRWNEQFF
CDR3nt: TGTGCCAGCAGAGAGACTAGCGGGAGGTGGAATGAGCAGTTCTTC

d_gene: .
abundance: .
j_gene: TRBJ2-1
v_gene: TRBV6-1
CDR3aa: CASSASWGYNEQFF
CDR3nt: TGTGCCAGCAGTGCTTCTTGGGGGTACAATGAGCAGTTCTTC

d_gene: .
abundance: .
j_gene: TRBJ2-5
v_gene: TRBV15
CDR3aa: CATSRGDSIGTQYF
CDR3nt: TGTGCCACCAGCAGAGGAGATAGCATAGGGACCCAGTACTTC

d_gene: TRBD2
abundance: .
j_gene: TRBJ2-5
v_gene: TRBV9
CDR3aa: CASSVEGTSRGEAQYF
CDR3nt: TGTGCCAGCAGCGTAGAGGGAACGAGTCGGGGGGAGGCCCAGTACTTC

d_gene: TRBD1
abundance: medium-sized
j_gene: TRBJ1-1
v_gene: TRBV6-1
CDR3aa: CASSEWRTGSTEAFF
CDR3nt: TGTGCCAGCAGTGAATGGAGGACAGGGAGCACTGAAGCTTTCTTT

d_gene: .
abundance: few
j_gene: TRBJ2-1
v_gene: TRBV6-1
CDR3aa: CASTGYNEQFF
CDR3nt: TGTGCCAGCACCGGCTACAATGAGCAGTTCTTC

d_gene: .
abundance: medium-sized
j_gene: TRBJ1-4
v_gene: TRBV5-1
CDR3aa: CASSLEGRTDEKLFF
CDR3nt: TGCGCCAGCAGCTTGGAGGGGCGGACAGATGAAAAACTGTTTTTT

d_gene: .
abundance: many
j_gene: TRBJ1-6
v_gene: TRBV3-1
CDR3aa: CASSQTGPLHF
CDR3nt: TGTGCCAGCAGCCAAACGGGGCCCCTCCACTTT

d_gene: TRBD2
abundance: many
j_gene: TRBJ2-1
v_gene: TRBV6-1
CDR3aa: CASSEGRLAGAPYNEQFF
CDR3nt: TGTGCCAGCAGTGAAGGTCGGCTAGCGGGTGCCCCCTACAATGAGCAGTTCTTC

d_gene: .
abundance: .
j_gene: TRBJ1-2
v_gene: TRBV6-1
CDR3aa: CASSEAVGAANYGYTF
CDR3nt: TGTGCCAGCAGTGAAGCTGTGGGGGCCGCAAACTATGGCTACACCTTC

d_gene: .
abundance: once
j_gene: TRBJ2-7
v_gene: TRBV5-5
CDR3aa: CASRVVGEGEQYF
CDR3nt: TGTGCCAGCAGGGTAGTAGGGGAAGGCGAGCAGTACTTC

d_gene: .
abundance: .
j_gene: TRBJ1-2
v_gene: TRBV5-1
CDR3aa: CASSLNRREDGYTF
CDR3nt: TGCGCCAGCAGCTTAAACAGAAGAGAGGATGGCTACACCTTC

d_gene: .
abundance: .
j_gene: TRBJ1-2
v_gene: TRBV25-1
CDR3aa: CASWGNYGYTF
CDR3nt: TGTGCCAGTTGGGGGAACTATGGCTACACCTTC

d_gene: .
abundance: many
j_gene: TRBJ2-7
v_gene: TRBV5-1
CDR3aa: CASSLGTFRSYEQYF
CDR3nt: TGCGCCAGCAGCTTGGGGACGTTCAGATCCTACGAGCAGTACTTC

d_gene: .
abundance: .
j_gene: TRBJ1-2
v_gene: TRBV19
CDR3aa: CASSIVRGPGGYTF
CDR3nt: TGTGCCAGTAGTATAGTTCGAGGACCTGGTGGCTACACCTTC

d_gene: .
abundance: .
j_gene: TRBJ2-1
v_gene: TRBV18
CDR3aa: CASSPVRGSYNEQFF
CDR3nt: TGTGCCAGCTCACCCGTCCGCGGCTCCTACAATGAGCAGTTCTTC

d_gene: .
abundance: .
j_gene: TRBJ2-1
v_gene: TRBV6-2/TRBV6-3
CDR3aa: CASRKRDNEQFF
CDR3nt: TGTGCCAGCAGAAAGCGGGACAATGAGCAGTTCTTC

d_gene: .
abundance: .
j_gene: TRBJ1-1
v_gene: TRBV20-1
CDR3aa: CSARPGVTEAFF
CDR3nt: TGCAGTGCTAGACCAGGGGTCACTGAAGCTTTCTTT

d_gene: .
abundance: .
j_gene: TRBJ2-7
v_gene: TRBV20-1
CDR3aa: CSARDQSYEQYF
CDR3nt: TGCAGTGCTAGAGATCAAAGCTACGAGCAGTACTTC

d_gene: .
abundance: many
j_gene: TRBJ2-1
v_gene: TRBV5-6
CDR3aa: CASSFPGGPAYNEQFF
CDR3nt: TGTGCCAGCAGCTTTCCTGGAGGGCCAGCCTACAATGAGCAGTTCTTC

d_gene: .
abundance: few
j_gene: TRBJ2-7
v_gene: TRBV20-1
CDR3aa: CSAPRVGTPSYEQYF
CDR3nt: TGCAGTGCCCCAAGGGTCGGGACTCCTTCCTACGAGCAGTACTTC

d_gene: .
abundance: .
j_gene: TRBJ2-7
v_gene: TRBV29-1
CDR3aa: CSVGDRPYEQYF
CDR3nt: TGCAGCGTTGGAGACAGACCCTACGAGCAGTACTTC

d_gene: .
abundance: many
j_gene: TRBJ1-5
v_gene: TRBV30
CDR3aa: CAWSPDSNQPQHF
CDR3nt: TGTGCCTGGAGCCCTGACAGTAATCAGCCCCAGCATTTT

d_gene: .
abundance: few
j_gene: TRBJ1-2
v_gene: TRBV10-2
CDR3aa: CASSEVPGRNGYTF
CDR3nt: TGCGCCAGCAGTGAAGTTCCGGGAAGGAACGGCTACACCTTC

d_gene: .
abundance: medium-sized
j_gene: TRBJ2-3
v_gene: TRBV5-1
CDR3aa: CASSPSSSTDTQYF
CDR3nt: TGCGCCAGTTCGCCCAGTTCTAGCACAGATACGCAGTATTTT

d_gene: .
abundance: many
j_gene: TRBJ2-3
v_gene: TRBV20-1
CDR3aa: CSARVVTDTQYF
CDR3nt: TGCAGTGCTAGAGTCGTTACAGATACGCAGTATTTT

d_gene: .
abundance: many
j_gene: TRBJ1-1
v_gene: TRBV5-1
CDR3aa: CASSSGFGDTEAFF
CDR3nt: TGCGCCAGCAGCTCAGGGTTCGGGGACACTGAAGCTTTCTTT

d_gene: TRBD1
abundance: many
j_gene: TRBJ2-7
v_gene: TRBV9
CDR3aa: CASSAGSGTGDYEQYF
CDR3nt: TGTGCCAGCAGCGCTGGATCCGGGACAGGGGACTACGAGCAGTACTTC

d_gene: TRBD2
abundance: many
j_gene: TRBJ2-3
v_gene: TRBV6-6
CDR3aa: CASSSLAGGDTQYF
CDR3nt: TGTGCCAGCAGCTCTCTAGCGGGGGGTGATACGCAGTATTTT

d_gene: .
abundance: .
j_gene: TRBJ2-2
v_gene: TRBV15
CDR3aa: CATSPRGGNTGELFF
CDR3nt: TGTGCCACCAGCCCAAGAGGGGGGAACACCGGGGAGCTGTTTTTT

d_gene: TRBD1
abundance: .
j_gene: TRBJ2-3
v_gene: TRBV15
CDR3aa: CATSRKLGTGIGTQYF
CDR3nt: TGTGCCACCAGCAGGAAACTTGGGACAGGAATTGGTACGCAGTATTTT

d_gene: .
abundance: many
j_gene: TRBJ2-3
v_gene: TRBV6-6
CDR3aa: CASSLTGDTQYF
CDR3nt: TGTGCCAGCAGCCTCACGGGAGATACGCAGTATTTT

d_gene: .
abundance: few
j_gene: TRBJ2-7
v_gene: TRBV7-3
CDR3aa: CASSLAGYEEQYF
CDR3nt: TGTGCCAGCAGCCTGGCAGGGTACGAAGAGCAGTACTTC

d_gene: .
abundance: many
j_gene: TRBJ1-6
v_gene: TRBV11-2
CDR3aa: CATEILGGGNSPLHF
CDR3nt: TGTGCCACAGAGATTCTGGGGGGCGGTAATTCACCCCTCCACTTT

d_gene: .
abundance: many
j_gene: TRBJ1-6
v_gene: TRBV20-1
CDR3aa: CSAREKYFSYNSPLHF
CDR3nt: TGCAGTGCTAGAGAGAAGTATTTCTCCTATAATTCACCCCTCCACTTT

d_gene: .
abundance: .
j_gene: TRBJ2-7
v_gene: TRBV18
CDR3aa: CASSPVGDEQYF
CDR3nt: TGTGCCAGCTCCCCGGTCGGCGACGAGCAGTACTTC

d_gene: TRBD1
abundance: .
j_gene: TRBJ2-1
v_gene: TRBV3-1
CDR3aa: CASSPIRTGASYNEQFF
CDR3nt: TGTGCCAGCAGCCCGATACGGACAGGGGCTTCCTACAATGAGCAGTTCTTC

d_gene: .
abundance: few
j_gene: TRBJ1-5
v_gene: TRBV28
CDR3aa: CASRQQDYSNQPQHF
CDR3nt: TGTGCCAGCAGACAACAGGATTATAGCAATCAGCCCCAGCATTTT

d_gene: TRBD2
abundance: many
j_gene: TRBJ2-1
v_gene: TRBV4-2
CDR3aa: CASSYREGLAGDEQFF
CDR3nt: TGTGCCAGCAGCTACAGAGAGGGACTAGCGGGAGATGAGCAGTTCTTC

d_gene: .
abundance: many
j_gene: TRBJ2-3
v_gene: TRBV12-3/TRBV12-4
CDR3aa: CASSQTRHTQYF
CDR3nt: TGTGCCAGCAGCCAAACGCGCCATACGCAGTATTTT

d_gene: .
abundance: many
j_gene: TRBJ1-5
v_gene: TRBV15
CDR3aa: CATSAHPGNQPQHF
CDR3nt: TGTGCCACCAGCGCCCACCCGGGGAATCAGCCCCAGCATTTT

d_gene: .
abundance: many
j_gene: TRBJ2-1
v_gene: TRBV7-9
CDR3aa: CASSTTLASSYNEQFF
CDR3nt: TGTGCCAGCAGCACCACGCTAGCGAGCTCCTACAATGAGCAGTTCTTC

d_gene: TRBD1
abundance: many
j_gene: TRBJ2-7
v_gene: TRBV9
CDR3aa: CASSAHRDRVPEQYF
CDR3nt: TGTGCCAGCAGCGCCCACCGGGACAGGGTACCCGAGCAGTACTTC

d_gene: TRBD1
abundance: .
j_gene: TRBJ1-1
v_gene: TRBV20-1
CDR3aa: CSAAWTGGGTEAFF
CDR3nt: TGCAGTGCGGCCTGGACAGGGGGCGGGACTGAAGCTTTCTTT